This T cell receptor (beta chain) appears in the sequencing data of a study of OX40 agonist ivuxolimab in advanced cancers. Study-wide background: Dose-escalation patients had hepatocellular carcinoma, melanoma, renal cell or head and neck cancer.

Sampled blood was obtained at baseline, cycle 4 day 1, and cycle 7 day 1. Clones were sequenced by immunoSEQ multiplex PCR, and TCRdb holds only the in-frame ones, with some missing. The sample carries about 100,000 clones, more than 85% recorded once. The TCR originated in an adult with an advanced solid tumor such as melanoma, head and neck, liver or kidney cancer. Here the sequenced sample was CD4+ or CD8+ T cells sorted from blood, taken in a trial of the OX40 agonist ivuxolimab.

CDR3 sequence: CASRTGRTSPETQYF. Here the CDR3 DNA reads TGTGCCAGCAGAACGGGGAGAACTAGCCCGGAGACCCAGTACTTC. The chain recombines TRBV7-9 with TRBJ2-5, with D possibly TRBD2 on 6 matching bases. The V gene's germline CDR1 is SEHNR and CDR2 FQNEAQ (reference sequence). The CDR3 contains 15 residues. Trimming shortened V by 6 bases and J by 5 bases, and 19 bases separated the two germline ends.